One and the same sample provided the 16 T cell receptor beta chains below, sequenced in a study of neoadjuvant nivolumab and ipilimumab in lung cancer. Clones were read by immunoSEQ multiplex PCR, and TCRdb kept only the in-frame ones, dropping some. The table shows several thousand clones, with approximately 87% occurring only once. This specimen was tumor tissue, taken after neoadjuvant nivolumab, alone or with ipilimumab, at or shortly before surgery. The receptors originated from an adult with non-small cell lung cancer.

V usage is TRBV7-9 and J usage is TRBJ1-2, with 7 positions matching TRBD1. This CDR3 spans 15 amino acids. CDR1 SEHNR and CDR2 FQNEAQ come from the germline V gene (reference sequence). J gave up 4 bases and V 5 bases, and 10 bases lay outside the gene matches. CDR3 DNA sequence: TGTGCCAGCAGCCAAGAACGGGACAGACGCTATGGCTACACCTTC. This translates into CASSQERDRRYGYTF.

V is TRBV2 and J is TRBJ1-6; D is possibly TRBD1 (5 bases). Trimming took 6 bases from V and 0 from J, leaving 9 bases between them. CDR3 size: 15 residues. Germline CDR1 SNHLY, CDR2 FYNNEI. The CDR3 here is CASSGTYSYNSPLHF. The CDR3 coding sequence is TGTGCCAGCAGCGGGACCTACTCCTATAATTCACCCCTCCACTTT.

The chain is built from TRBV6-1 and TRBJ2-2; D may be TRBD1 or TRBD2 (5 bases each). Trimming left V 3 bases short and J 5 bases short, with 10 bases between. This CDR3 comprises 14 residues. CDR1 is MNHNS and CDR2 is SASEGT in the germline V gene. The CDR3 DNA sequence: TGTGCCAGCAGTGACCGGGGCGAAACCGGGGAGCTGTTTTTT. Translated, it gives CASSDRGETGELFF.

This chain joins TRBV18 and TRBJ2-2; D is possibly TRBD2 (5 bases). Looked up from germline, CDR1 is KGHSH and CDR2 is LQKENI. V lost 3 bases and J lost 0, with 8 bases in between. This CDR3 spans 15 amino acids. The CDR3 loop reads CASSPLRANTGELFF. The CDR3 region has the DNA TGTGCCAGCTCACCTCTGCGGGCGAACACCGGGGAGCTGTTTTTT.

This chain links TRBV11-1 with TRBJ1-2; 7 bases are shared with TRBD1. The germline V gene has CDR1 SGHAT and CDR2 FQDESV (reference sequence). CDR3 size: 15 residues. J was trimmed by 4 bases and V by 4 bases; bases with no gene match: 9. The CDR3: CASSWTTGSSYGYTF. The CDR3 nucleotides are TGTGCCAGCAGCTGGACGACAGGGTCATCCTATGGCTACACCTTC.

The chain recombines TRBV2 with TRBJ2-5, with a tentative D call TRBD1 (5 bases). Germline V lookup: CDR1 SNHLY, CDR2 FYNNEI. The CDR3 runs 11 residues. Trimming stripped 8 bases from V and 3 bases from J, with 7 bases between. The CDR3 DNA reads TGTGCCAGCTGCAGGGAAGAGACCCAGTACTTC. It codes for CASCREETQYF. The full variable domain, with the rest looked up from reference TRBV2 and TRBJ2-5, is EPEVTQTPSHQVTQMGQEVILRCVPISNHLYFYWYRQILGQKVEFLVSFYNNEISEKSEIFDDQFSVERPDGSNFTLKIRSTKLEDSAMYFCASCREETQYFGPGTRLLVL.

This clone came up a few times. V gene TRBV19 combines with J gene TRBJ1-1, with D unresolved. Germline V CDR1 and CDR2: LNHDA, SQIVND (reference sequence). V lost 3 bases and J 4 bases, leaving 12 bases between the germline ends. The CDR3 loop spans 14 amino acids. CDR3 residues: CASSMPTRFTEAFF. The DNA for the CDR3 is TGTGCCAGTAGTATGCCGACTAGGTTCACTGAAGCTTTCTTT.

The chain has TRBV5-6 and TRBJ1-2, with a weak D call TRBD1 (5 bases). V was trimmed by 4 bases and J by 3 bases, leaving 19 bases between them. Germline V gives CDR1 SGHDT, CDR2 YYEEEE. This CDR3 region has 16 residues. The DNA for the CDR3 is TGTGCCAGCAGCCCGGGGAGGGGCCGCCTCGACTATGGCTACACCTTC. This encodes CASSPGRGRLDYGYTF.

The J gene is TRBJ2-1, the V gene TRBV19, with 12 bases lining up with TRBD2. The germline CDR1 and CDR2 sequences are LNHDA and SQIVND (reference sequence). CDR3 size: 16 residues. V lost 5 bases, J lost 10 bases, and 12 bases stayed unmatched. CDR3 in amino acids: CASSSLAGGPIGEQFF. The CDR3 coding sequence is TGTGCCAGTAGTTCCCTAGCGGGAGGGCCGATTGGAGAGCAGTTCTTC.

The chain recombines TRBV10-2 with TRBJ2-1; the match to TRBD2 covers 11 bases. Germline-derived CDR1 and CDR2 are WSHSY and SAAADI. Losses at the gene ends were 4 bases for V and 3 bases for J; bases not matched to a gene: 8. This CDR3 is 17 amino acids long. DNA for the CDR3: TGCGCCAGCAGTGGGGGTAGCGGGAGGGCCGTCTACAATGAGCAGTTCTTC. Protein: CASSGGSGRAVYNEQFF.

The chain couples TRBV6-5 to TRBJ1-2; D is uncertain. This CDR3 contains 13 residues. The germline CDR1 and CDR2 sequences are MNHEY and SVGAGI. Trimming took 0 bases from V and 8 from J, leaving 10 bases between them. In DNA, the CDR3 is TGTGCCAGCAGTTACTCACCTGGGTACGGCTACACCTTC. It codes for CASSYSPGYGYTF.

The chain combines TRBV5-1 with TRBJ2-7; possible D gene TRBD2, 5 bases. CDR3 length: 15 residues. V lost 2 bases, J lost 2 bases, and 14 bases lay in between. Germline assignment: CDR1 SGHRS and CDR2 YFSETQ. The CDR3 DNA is TGCGCCAGCAGCTTATCTGCCAGCGGTGCCTACGAGCAGTACTTC. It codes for CASSLSASGAYEQYF.

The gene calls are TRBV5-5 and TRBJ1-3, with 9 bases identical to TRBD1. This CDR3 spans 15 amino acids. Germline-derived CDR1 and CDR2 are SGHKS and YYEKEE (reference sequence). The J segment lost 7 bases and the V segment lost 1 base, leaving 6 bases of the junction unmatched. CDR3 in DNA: TGTGCCAGCAGCTTGACCGGGACAGGGATCAACACCATATATTTT. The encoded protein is CASSLTGTGINTIYF.

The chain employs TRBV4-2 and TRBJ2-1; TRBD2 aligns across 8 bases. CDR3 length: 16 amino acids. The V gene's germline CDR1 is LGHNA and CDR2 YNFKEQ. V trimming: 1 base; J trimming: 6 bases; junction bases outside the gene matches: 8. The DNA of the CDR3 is TGTGCCAGCAGCCAAGGGGCGGGAGGTCCCTTCAATGAGCAGTTCTTC. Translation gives CASSQGAGGPFNEQFF.

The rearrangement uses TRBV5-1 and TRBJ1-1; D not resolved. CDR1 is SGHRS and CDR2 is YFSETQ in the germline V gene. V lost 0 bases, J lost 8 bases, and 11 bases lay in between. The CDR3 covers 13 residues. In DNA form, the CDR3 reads TGCGCCAGCAGCTTGGCCGTGGGGTTAGAAGCTTTCTTT. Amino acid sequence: CASSLAVGLEAFF.

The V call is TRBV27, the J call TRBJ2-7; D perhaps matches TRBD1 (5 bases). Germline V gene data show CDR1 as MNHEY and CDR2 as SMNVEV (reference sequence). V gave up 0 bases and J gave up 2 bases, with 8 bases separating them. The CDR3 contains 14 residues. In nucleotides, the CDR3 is TGTGCCAGCAGTTTATCACCAGGGCCCTACGAGCAGTACTTC. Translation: CASSLSPGPYEQYF.